The 5 T cell receptor beta chains reported below all come from one sample, sequenced in a study of shared T cell receptors in the human thymus. The table came from immunoSEQ multiplex PCR; TCRdb's copy has only in-frame clones and leaves some out. The sample records some 760,000 clones, approximately 83% being singletons. These data are also associated with another study on human thymus T cells.

The source material was thymocytes. The receptors were sampled from a girl under three years old with a congenital heart defect.

The chain carries TRBV6-1 and TRBJ1-2; 9 bases fit TRBD1. Per the germline V gene, CDR1 is MNHNS and CDR2 is SASEGT. The CDR3 covers 17 residues. Germline trimming cut 4 bases from V and 4 bases from J; bases unmatched to any gene: 13. The CDR3, as DNA: TGTGCCAGCAGTGTCTTGGTAACAGGGGGCGGTGGCTATGGCTACACCTTC. It translates to CASSVLVTGGGGYGYTF.

The CDR3 is CAWRQTRDRGLGEKLFF. CDR3 DNA sequence: TGTGCCTGGAGGCAAACACGGGACAGGGGATTAGGAGAAAAACTGTTTTTT. The rearrangement uses TRBV30 and TRBJ1-4, with 10 bases identical to TRBD1. The V and J ends lost 3 bases and 8 bases, in that order; junction bases with no gene match: 15. The CDR3 runs 17 residues. Germline V CDR1 and CDR2: GTSNPN, SVGIG (reference sequence).

The J gene is TRBJ2-7, the V gene TRBV7-2; TRBD1 aligns across 8 bases. Germline CDR1 is SGHTA and CDR2 is FQGNSA. The CDR3 consists of 15 residues. Trimming cost V 4 bases and J 6 bases; bases outside gene matches: 11. The CDR3 loop is CASSSTGGLPCEQYF. The DNA of the CDR3 is TGTGCCAGCAGCTCTACAGGGGGACTCCCCTGCGAGCAGTACTTC.

The V call is TRBV7-2, the J call TRBJ1-2; 8 bases are a match to TRBD1. Trimming took 3 bases from V and 3 from J; bases not matched to a gene: 15. Germline lookup yields CDR1 SGHTA and CDR2 FQGNSA. This CDR3 region has 18 residues. The chain's CDR3 is CASSFPTGDDSSHYGYTF. The DNA of the CDR3 is TGTGCCAGCAGCTTCCCGACAGGGGACGATTCCTCGCACTATGGCTACACCTTC.

J is TRBJ1-1 and V is TRBV2; weak D call: TRBD1 (6 bases). This CDR3 comprises 14 residues. Trimming took off 6 bases at V and 5 bases at J, with 16 bases between the two ends. Germline loops: CDR1 SNHLY, CDR2 FYNNEI. CDR3 in DNA: TGTGCCAGCAGGAGAGAACAGGGTGAAACTGAAGCTTTCTTT. It codes for CASRREQGETEAFF.